A single sample gave rise to the 29 T cell receptor beta chains below, sequenced in a study of Ad26.COV2.S vaccination and SARS-CoV-2 variants. The treatment: some 20 received Ad26.COV2.S at low or high dose, single or two shots; 5 received placebo; per-sample allocation not given. At day 63 after the first vaccine or placebo injection, samples were drawn. The data were produced by immunoSEQ multiplex PCR, yet TCRdb's version contains in-frame clones alone and is incomplete. Of about 410,000 clones listed, about nine tenths are singletons. This specimen consisted of peripheral blood, obtained in a trial of Ad26.COV2.S vaccine versus placebo. These receptors were collected from a person aged 18 to 59 who received the Ad26.COV2.S COVID-19 vaccine or a placebo.

The rearrangement joins TRBV2 to TRBJ1-2, with D unresolved. V shed 6 bases and J shed 5 bases, with 16 bases lying between them. This CDR3 has 14 residues. The germline V gene encodes CDR1 SNHLY and CDR2 FYNNEI. The CDR3 nucleotides read TGTGCCAGCAGACTCAAGGACGGGAGATATGGCTACACCTTC. Its translation: CASRLKDGRYGYTF.

The chain recombines TRBV12-5 with TRBJ2-3; the match to TRBD1 covers 9 bases. CDR1 and CDR2 (germline): LGHNT, FRNRAP. J gave up 2 bases and V 5 bases, and 14 bases lay outside the gene matches. This CDR3 is 18 amino acids long. DNA of the CDR3: TGTGCTAGTGGTCGGACGCTAAAGGGACAGGGATACACAGATACGCAGTATTTT. As protein: CASGRTLKGQGYTDTQYF. Full variable domain (outside the CDR3, taken from reference TRBV12-5 and TRBJ2-3): DARVTQTPRHKVTEMGQEVTMRCQPILGHNTVFWYRQTMMQGLELLAYFRNRAPLDDSGMPKDRFSAEMPDATLATLKIQPSEPRDSAVYFCASGRTLKGQGYTDTQYFGPGTRLTVL.

About this clone: Other DNA sequences of this sample code for an identical CDR3. The rearrangement joins TRBV5-1 to TRBJ1-4; 9 bases map to TRBD1. Germline V CDR1 and CDR2: SGHRS, YFSETQ. This CDR3 region has 14 residues. Unmatched junction bases numbered 5, after V lost 4 bases and J lost 7 bases. The CDR3 nucleotides are TGCGCCAGCAGCCCGGGACAGGGAGGTGAAAAACTGTTTTTT. This sequence encodes CASSPGQGGEKLFF.

This clone was observed a single time. This chain uses TRBV5-1 with TRBJ2-1, with TRBD1 matching 7 bases. Trimming took 3 bases from V and 0 from J; bases not matched to a gene: 6. In germline, CDR1 is SGHRS, CDR2 YFSETQ. There are 16 residues in the CDR3. The CDR3 bases are TGCGCCAGCAGCTACTCCCGGGACAGCTCCTACAATGAGCAGTTCTTC. Protein product: CASSYSRDSSYNEQFF.

This rearrangement joins TRBV6-2 or TRBV6-3 to TRBJ2-6; 7 bases are shared with TRBD1. Germline-derived CDR1 and CDR2 are MNHEY and SVGEGT. The CDR3 is made up of 16 amino acids. The J segment lost 2 bases and the V segment lost 5 bases, leaving 6 bases of the junction unmatched. The CDR3 coding sequence is TGTGCCAGCAGTCACCCCACAGGGGCTGGGGCCAACGTCCTGACTTTC. Its protein product is CASSHPTGAGANVLTF.

CDR3 sequence (DNA): TGTGCCATCAGTGAGAATGGGGAGGCGGGCACAGATACGCAGTATTTT. Translation gives CAISENGEAGTDTQYF. V is TRBV10-3 and J is TRBJ2-3; D possibly corresponds to TRBD2 (6 bases). The CDR3 extends over 16 amino acids. The germline CDR1 and CDR2 sequences are ENHRY and SYGVKD. V was shortened by 2 bases and J by 1 base, with 13 bases between the two germline ends.

This rearrangement joins TRBV7-2 to TRBJ1-2; 9 bases align to TRBD1. The V and J ends lost 0 bases and 8 bases, in that order; junction bases with no gene match: 7. This CDR3 region has 15 residues. The germline V gene encodes CDR1 SGHTA and CDR2 FQGNSA. In DNA form, the CDR3 reads TGTGCCAGCAGCTTAGCATTACGGACAGGGGAGGGCTACACCTTC. This codes for CASSLALRTGEGYTF.

CDR3 in DNA: TGCGCCAGCAGCTTTCGGGACCAATACAATGAGCAGTTCTTC. Translating it yields CASSFRDQYNEQFF. This chain joins TRBV5-1 and TRBJ2-1; D may correspond to TRBD1 or TRBD2 (5 bases each). The CDR3 is 14 amino acids. Germline CDR1 reads SGHRS; CDR2 reads YFSETQ. V lost 2 bases and J lost 4, with 10 bases in between.

The V and J genes are TRBV7-2 and TRBJ2-1, with D uncertain. Germline loops: CDR1 SGHTA, CDR2 FQGNSA. The CDR3 sequence is 12 residues long. Trimming removed 0 bases from V and 5 bases from J, with 2 bases in between. In DNA, the CDR3 is TGTGCCAGCAGCTTAGCTCACAATGAGCAGTTCTTC. This translates into CASSLAHNEQFF.

The CDR3 spells CASSSLPVSGGHSYEQYF. Written as DNA, the CDR3 is TGCGCCAGCAGCTCCCTACCCGTTAGCGGGGGGCACTCCTACGAGCAGTACTTC. The chain carries TRBV5-1 and TRBJ2-7; 10 bases fit TRBD2. CDR1 SGHRS and CDR2 YFSETQ come from the germline V gene. V lost 3 bases and J lost 0; bases outside the gene matches: 12. The CDR3 is made up of 18 amino acids.

In regard to this clone: Compared with germline, one end of the junction differs, possibly owing to a read error. CDR3 nucleotides: TGTGCCATCAGTGAGCCAGGGACAAATGAGCACTTC. Encoded protein: CAISEPGTNEHF. The rearrangement links TRBV10-3 to TRBJ2-7, with a weak D call TRBD1 (6 bases). The CDR3 length is 12 residues. Germline-derived CDR1 and CDR2 are ENHRY and SYGVKD.

The V gene is TRBV11-3, the J gene TRBJ1-2, with 7 nucleotides matching TRBD1. Trimming removed 0 bases from V and 6 bases from J; junction bases left unmatched: 7. Germline V gene lookup returns CDR1 SGHNT and CDR2 YENEEA. The CDR3 consists of 15 residues. CDR3 bases: TGTGCCAGCAGCTTAGATGCGGCAGGGGGGGATGGCTACACCTTC. Translating it yields CASSLDAAGGDGYTF.

This chain joins TRBV6-5 and TRBJ1-1; TRBD1 might be the D (5 bases). CDR1 MNHEY and CDR2 SVGAGI come from the germline V gene. The CDR3 spans 13 residues. V was shortened by 6 bases and J by 5 bases, with 13 bases between the two germline ends. CDR3 bases: TGTGCCAGCAGGGGAGGGGTAGGAACTGAAGCTTTCTTT. Protein: CASRGGVGTEAFF.

This rearrangement joins TRBV5-6 to TRBJ1-2; D remains unclear. The CDR3 is 12 amino acids. In germline, CDR1 is SGHDT, CDR2 YYEEEE. Trimming stripped 4 bases from V and 4 bases from J, with 8 bases between. CDR3 sequence: CASSGLGYGYTF. The CDR3 DNA reads TGTGCCAGCAGCGGCTTAGGCTATGGCTACACCTTC.

The V and J genes are TRBV6-2 or TRBV6-3 and TRBJ2-7; maybe TRBD2 (7 bases). The V end was cut by 6 bases, the J end by 2 bases, with 23 bases between. CDR3 size: 17 residues. Germline V lookup: CDR1 MNHEY, CDR2 SVGEGT. The CDR3 region is CASSLWGGARPTYEQYF. The CDR3 nucleotides are TGTGCCAGCAGCCTGTGGGGGGGGGCGCGCCCCACCTACGAGCAGTACTTC.

V usage is TRBV7-8 and J usage is TRBJ1-1; D is unresolved. V gave up 3 bases and J gave up 1 base, with 6 bases separating them. The CDR3 spans 13 residues. Per germline, CDR1 SGHVS and CDR2 FQNEAQ. The CDR3 nucleotides read TGTGCCAGCAGCTTGAGAGAGAACACTGAAGCTTTCTTT. It is translated as CASSLRENTEAFF.

This clone was counted only a few times. Within the sample, other DNA sequences also encode this same CDR3. The rearrangement joins TRBV3-1 (or the pseudogene TRBV3-2) to TRBJ2-7, with D uncertain. Trimming removed 0 bases from V and 0 bases from J, with 6 bases in between. The CDR3 is 14 residues long. Per germline, CDR1 LGHDT and CDR2 YNNKEL (reference sequence). The DNA for the CDR3 is TGTGCCAGCAGCCAAGACCCTAGCTCCTACGAGCAGTACTTC. Protein: CASSQDPSSYEQYF.

This chain links TRBV19 with TRBJ1-6, with D perhaps TRBD1 (5 bases). Trimming shortened V by 6 bases and J by 6 bases, and 15 bases separated the two germline ends. Per germline, CDR1 LNHDA and CDR2 SQIVND (reference sequence). CDR3 length: 15 amino acids. Here the CDR3 reads CASSRTGTINSPLHF. The DNA for the CDR3 is TGTGCCAGTAGCCGCACCGGGACCATTAATTCACCCCTCCACTTT.

V gene TRBV19 combines with J gene TRBJ1-1; 7 bases line up with TRBD1. The CDR3 extends over 14 amino acids. CDR1 is LNHDA and CDR2 is SQIVND in the germline V gene (reference sequence). The ends lost 3 bases at V and 10 bases at J; junction bases unmatched: 11. CDR3 nucleotide sequence: TGTGCCAGTAGTATGTTGGGGACAGCCCTCGGAGCTTTCTTT. This encodes CASSMLGTALGAFF.

This clone came up once. This sample also contains other DNA sequences that code for the same CDR3. The J gene is TRBJ1-2, the V gene TRBV9; possibly TRBD1 for D (6 bases). V lost 0 bases to trimming and J lost 8 bases, with 8 bases between them. The CDR3 spans 12 residues. CDR1 and CDR2 (germline): SGDLS, YYNGEE. DNA for the CDR3: TGTGCCAGCAGCGTAGTCGGGGGCGGCTACACCTTC. Translation: CASSVVGGGYTF.

The J gene is TRBJ2-2, the V gene TRBV10-2; TRBD1 matches 12 bases. CDR1 is WSHSY, CDR2 SAAADI, per germline. The CDR3 is made up of 15 amino acids. V dropped 6 bases and J dropped 5; count of bases not matched to a gene: 4. The CDR3 sequence is CASRMGQGATGELFF. The CDR3 DNA sequence: TGCGCCAGCAGGATGGGACAGGGGGCAACCGGGGAGCTGTTTTTT.

The rearrangement uses TRBV18 and TRBJ1-1; D not certain. V was pared by 5 bases and J by 0 bases, with 10 bases between. The CDR3 extends over 14 amino acids. From germline, CDR1 is KGHSH and CDR2 LQKENI. Here the CDR3 reads CASSSGSLNTEAFF. Here the CDR3 DNA reads TGTGCCAGCTCATCGGGGAGTTTGAACACTGAAGCTTTCTTT.

V usage is TRBV19 and J usage is TRBJ2-1; D call uncertain. Germline V lookup: CDR1 LNHDA, CDR2 SQIVND (reference sequence). Trimming removed 5 bases at V and 4 bases at J, with 12 bases between. There are 14 residues in the CDR3. Written as DNA, the CDR3 is TGTGCCAGTAGTGCGGCTTTGGTTTACAATGAGCAGTTCTTC. Translation gives CASSAALVYNEQFF.

The chain couples TRBV5-5 to TRBJ1-5; D not certain. Deletions cut 2 bases from V and 9 bases from J, with 9 bases between. Germline assignment: CDR1 SGHKS and CDR2 YYEKEE (reference sequence). CDR3 length: 12 residues. In DNA form, the CDR3 reads TGTGCCAGCAGCTTAGCTGGTCGGCCCCAGCATTTT. It codes for CASSLAGRPQHF.

The chain couples TRBV19 to TRBJ1-2; the D is unclear. V lost 7 bases and J 8 bases, leaving 20 bases between the germline ends. Germline V gene sequence: CDR1 LNHDA, CDR2 SQIVND (reference sequence). CDR3 length: 14 residues. In DNA form, the CDR3 reads TGTGCCAGTACCCTGAAGACGGAGATTAAAGGCTACACCTTC. Residues: CASTLKTEIKGYTF.

The chain combines TRBV5-1 with TRBJ2-1; 15 nucleotides line up with TRBD2. The germline V gene encodes CDR1 SGHRS and CDR2 YFSETQ. After removal of 3 bases from V and 8 bases from J, the junction contained 6 bases not matched to a gene. This CDR3 spans 16 amino acids. This chain's CDR3 is CASSSTGTSGGYEQFF. The CDR3 nucleotides are TGCGCCAGCAGCTCAACCGGGACTAGCGGGGGGTATGAGCAGTTCTTC.

The rearrangement joins TRBV5-4 to TRBJ2-1; no definite D call. V lost 0 bases and J 10 bases, leaving 11 bases between the germline ends. The CDR3 extends over 13 amino acids. Germline assignment: CDR1 SGHNT and CDR2 YYREEE (reference sequence). The CDR3 protein is CASSLDTTPEQFF. The CDR3 nucleotides are TGTGCCAGCAGCTTGGATACTACTCCCGAGCAGTTCTTC.

This rearrangement joins TRBV3-1 (or the pseudogene TRBV3-2) to TRBJ2-2; 8 bases fit TRBD2. The CDR3 is 16 residues long. Germline-derived CDR1 and CDR2 are LGHDT and YNNKEL (reference sequence). The V and J ends lost 4 bases and 5 bases, in that order; junction bases with no gene match: 9. The DNA of the CDR3 is TGTGCCAGCAGCCCCTATAGCGGGGTATCAACCGGGGAGCTGTTTTTT. Translated, it gives CASSPYSGVSTGELFF.

V usage is TRBV5-4 and J usage is TRBJ2-1; TRBD1 matches 7 bases. The CDR3 is 15 amino acids. Germline CDR1 reads SGHNT; CDR2 reads YYREEE (reference sequence). V lost 4 bases and J lost 4; bases outside the gene matches: 8. The CDR3, as DNA: TGTGCCAGCAGCCTTTGGGACAGAGGATACAATGAGCAGTTCTTC. Its protein product is CASSLWDRGYNEQFF.